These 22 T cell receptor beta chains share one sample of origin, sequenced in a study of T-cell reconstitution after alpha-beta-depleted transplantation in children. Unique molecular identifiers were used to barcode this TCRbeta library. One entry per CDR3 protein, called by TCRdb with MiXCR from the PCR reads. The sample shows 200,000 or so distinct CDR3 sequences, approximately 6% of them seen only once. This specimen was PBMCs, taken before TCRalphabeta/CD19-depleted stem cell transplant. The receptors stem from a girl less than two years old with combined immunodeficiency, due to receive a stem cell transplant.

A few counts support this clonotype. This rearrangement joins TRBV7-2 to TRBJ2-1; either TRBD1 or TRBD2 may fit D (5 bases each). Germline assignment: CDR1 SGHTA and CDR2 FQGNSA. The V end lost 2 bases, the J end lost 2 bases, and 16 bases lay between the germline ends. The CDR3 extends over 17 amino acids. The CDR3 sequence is CASSLLGGQMPYNEQFF. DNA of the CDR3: TGTGCCAGCAGCTTACTTGGAGGACAAATGCCCTACAATGAGCAGTTCTTC.

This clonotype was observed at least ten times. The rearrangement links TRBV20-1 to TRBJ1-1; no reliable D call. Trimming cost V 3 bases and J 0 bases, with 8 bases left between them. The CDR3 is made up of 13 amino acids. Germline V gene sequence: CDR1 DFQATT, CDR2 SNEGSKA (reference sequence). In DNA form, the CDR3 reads TGCAGTGCTAGGGGCACTATGAACACTGAAGCTTTCTTT. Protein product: CSARGTMNTEAFF.

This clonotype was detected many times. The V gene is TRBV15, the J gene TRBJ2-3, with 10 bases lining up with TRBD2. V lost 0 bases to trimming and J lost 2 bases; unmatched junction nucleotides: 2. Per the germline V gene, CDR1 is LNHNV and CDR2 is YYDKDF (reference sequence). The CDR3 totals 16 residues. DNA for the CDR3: TGTGCCACCAGCAGAGAAGCGGGAGGGGTCACAGATACGCAGTATTTT. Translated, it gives CATSREAGGVTDTQYF.

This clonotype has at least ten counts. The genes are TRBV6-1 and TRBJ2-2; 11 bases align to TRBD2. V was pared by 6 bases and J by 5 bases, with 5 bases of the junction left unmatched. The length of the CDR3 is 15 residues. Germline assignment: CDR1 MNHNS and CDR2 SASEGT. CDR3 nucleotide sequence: TGTGCCAGCAGGGATAGCGGGGGGGGTACCGGGGAGCTGTTTTTT. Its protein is CASRDSGGGTGELFF.

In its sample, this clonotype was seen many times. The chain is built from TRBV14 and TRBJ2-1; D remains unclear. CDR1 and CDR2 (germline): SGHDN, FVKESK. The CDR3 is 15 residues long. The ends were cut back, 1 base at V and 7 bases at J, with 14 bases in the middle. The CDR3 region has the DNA TGTGCCAGCAGCCAAGGGGCTCCTAGTGGGAATGAGCAGTTCTTC. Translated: CASSQGAPSGNEQFF.

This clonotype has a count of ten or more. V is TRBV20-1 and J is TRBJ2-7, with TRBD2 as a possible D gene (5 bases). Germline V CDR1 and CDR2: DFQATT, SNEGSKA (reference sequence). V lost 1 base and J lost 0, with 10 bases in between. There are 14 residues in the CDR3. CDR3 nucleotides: TGCAGTGCTAGAGGGACTTTTCTCTCCTACGAGCAGTACTTC. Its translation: CSARGTFLSYEQYF.

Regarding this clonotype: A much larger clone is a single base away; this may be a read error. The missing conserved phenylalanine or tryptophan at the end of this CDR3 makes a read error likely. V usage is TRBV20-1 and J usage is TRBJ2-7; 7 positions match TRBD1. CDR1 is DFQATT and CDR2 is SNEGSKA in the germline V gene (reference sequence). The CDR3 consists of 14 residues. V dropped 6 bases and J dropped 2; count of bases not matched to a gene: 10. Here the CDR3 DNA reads TGCAGTGCAACCGCCGGGACAGCCCCCTACGAGCAGTACTAC. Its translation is CSATAGTAPYEQYY.

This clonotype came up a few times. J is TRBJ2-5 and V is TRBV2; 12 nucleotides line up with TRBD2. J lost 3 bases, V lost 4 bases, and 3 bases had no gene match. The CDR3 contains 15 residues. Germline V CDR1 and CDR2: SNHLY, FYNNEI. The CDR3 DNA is TGTGCCAGCAGTGGACTAGCGGGGGCCGAAGAGACCCAGTACTTC. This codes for CASSGLAGAEETQYF.

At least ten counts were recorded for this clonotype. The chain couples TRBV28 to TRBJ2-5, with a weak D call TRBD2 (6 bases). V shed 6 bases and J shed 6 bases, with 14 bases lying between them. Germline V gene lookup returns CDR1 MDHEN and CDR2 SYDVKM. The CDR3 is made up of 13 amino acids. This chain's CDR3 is CASSFLASKTQYF. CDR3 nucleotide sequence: TGTGCCAGCAGCTTCCTAGCGTCAAAGACCCAGTACTTC.

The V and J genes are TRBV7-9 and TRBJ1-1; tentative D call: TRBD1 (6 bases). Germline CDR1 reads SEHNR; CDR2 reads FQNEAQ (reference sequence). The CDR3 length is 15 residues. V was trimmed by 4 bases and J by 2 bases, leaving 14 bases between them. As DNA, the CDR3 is TGTGCCAGCAGCTCCCAGGGGATCCCTAACACTGAAGCTTTCTTT. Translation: CASSSQGIPNTEAFF. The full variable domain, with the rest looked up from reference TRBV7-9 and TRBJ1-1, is DTGVSQNPRHKITKRGQNVTFRCDPISEHNRLYWYRQTLGQGPEFLTYFQNEAQLEKSRLLSDRFSAERPKGSFSTLEIQRTEQGDSAMYLCASSSQGIPNTEAFFGQGTRLTVV.

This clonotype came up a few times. CDR3 residues: CAWRRALWGRGETQYF. The CDR3 bases are TGTGCCTGGAGACGAGCTCTCTGGGGGCGCGGGGAGACCCAGTACTTC. J is TRBJ2-5 and V is TRBV30; TRBD1 is a possible D gene (6 bases). CDR1 and CDR2 from the germline V gene are GTSNPN and SVGIG (reference sequence). This CDR3 is built from 16 residues. Trimming cost V 3 bases and J 5 bases, with 22 bases left between them.

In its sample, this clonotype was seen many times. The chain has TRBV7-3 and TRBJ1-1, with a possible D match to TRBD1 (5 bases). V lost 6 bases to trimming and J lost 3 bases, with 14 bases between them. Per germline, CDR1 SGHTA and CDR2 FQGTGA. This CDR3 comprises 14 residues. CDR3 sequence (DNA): TGTGCCAGCAGTCTAAGTGGGGCGGACACTGAAGCTTTCTTT. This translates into CASSLSGADTEAFF.

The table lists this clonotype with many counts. The chain's CDR3 is CASSISDSSYNEQFF. CDR3 coding DNA: TGTGCCAGCAGTATCTCAGACAGCTCCTACAATGAGCAGTTCTTC. The gene calls are TRBV6-2 or TRBV6-3 and TRBJ2-1, with D perhaps TRBD1 (5 bases). Germline V gene data show CDR1 as MNHEY and CDR2 as SVGEGT. This CDR3 region has 15 residues. Trimming removed 5 bases from V and 0 bases from J, with 11 bases in between.

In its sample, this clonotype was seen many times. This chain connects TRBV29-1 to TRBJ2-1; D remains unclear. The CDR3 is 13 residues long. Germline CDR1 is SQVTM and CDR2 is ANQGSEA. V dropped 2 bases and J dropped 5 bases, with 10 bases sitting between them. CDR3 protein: CSVELVSDNEQFF. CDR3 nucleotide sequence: TGCAGCGTTGAACTAGTTTCGGACAATGAGCAGTTCTTC.

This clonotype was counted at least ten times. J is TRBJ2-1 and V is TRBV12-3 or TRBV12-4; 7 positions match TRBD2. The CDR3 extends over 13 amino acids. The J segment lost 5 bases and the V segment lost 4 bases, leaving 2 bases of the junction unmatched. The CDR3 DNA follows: TGTGCCAGCAGTTCCGGGACTAACAATGAGCAGTTCTTC. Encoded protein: CASSSGTNNEQFF.

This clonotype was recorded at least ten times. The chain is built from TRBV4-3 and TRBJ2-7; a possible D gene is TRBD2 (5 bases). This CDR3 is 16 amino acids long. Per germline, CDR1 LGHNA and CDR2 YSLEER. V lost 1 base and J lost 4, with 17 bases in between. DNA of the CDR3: TGCGCCAGCAGCCAAGCGCCAGGACTCCGACCTTACGAGCAGTACTTC. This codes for CASSQAPGLRPYEQYF.

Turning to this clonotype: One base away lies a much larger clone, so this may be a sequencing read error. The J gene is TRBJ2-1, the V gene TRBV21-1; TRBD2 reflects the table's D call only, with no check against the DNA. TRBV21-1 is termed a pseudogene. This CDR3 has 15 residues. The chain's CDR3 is CASSKGPRESGSDFF. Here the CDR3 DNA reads TGTGCCAGCAGCAAAGGCCCCCGTGAAAGCGGGAGTGATTTCTTC.

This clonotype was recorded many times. The CDR3 DNA is TGCGCCAGCAGCCCACCGTCCGGGACTGTCAATGAGCAGTTCTTC. Its protein product is CASSPPSGTVNEQFF. The gene calls are TRBV5-1 and TRBJ2-1, with D maybe TRBD2 (6 bases). V gave up 4 bases and J gave up 6 bases, with 17 bases separating them. From germline, CDR1 is SGHRS and CDR2 YFSETQ. The CDR3 consists of 15 residues.

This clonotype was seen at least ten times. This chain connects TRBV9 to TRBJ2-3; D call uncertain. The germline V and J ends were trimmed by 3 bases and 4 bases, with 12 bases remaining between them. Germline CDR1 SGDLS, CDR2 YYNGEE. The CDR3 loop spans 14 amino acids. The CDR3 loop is CASSGSYSADTQYF. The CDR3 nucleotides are TGTGCCAGCAGCGGCTCCTATAGTGCAGATACGCAGTATTTT.

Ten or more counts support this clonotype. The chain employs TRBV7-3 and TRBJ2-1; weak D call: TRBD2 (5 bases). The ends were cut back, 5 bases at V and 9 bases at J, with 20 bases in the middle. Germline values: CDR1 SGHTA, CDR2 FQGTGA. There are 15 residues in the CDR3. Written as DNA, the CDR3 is TGTGCCAGCAGCCCCCGTAACGGGGATACTTCTGAGCAGTTCTTC. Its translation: CASSPRNGDTSEQFF.

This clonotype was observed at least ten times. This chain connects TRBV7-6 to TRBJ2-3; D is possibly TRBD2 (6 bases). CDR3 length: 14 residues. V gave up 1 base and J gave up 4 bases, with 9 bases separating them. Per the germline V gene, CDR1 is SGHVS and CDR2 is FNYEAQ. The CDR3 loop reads CASSLGGMADTQYF. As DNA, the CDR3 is TGTGCCAGCAGCTTAGGCGGGATGGCAGATACGCAGTATTTT.

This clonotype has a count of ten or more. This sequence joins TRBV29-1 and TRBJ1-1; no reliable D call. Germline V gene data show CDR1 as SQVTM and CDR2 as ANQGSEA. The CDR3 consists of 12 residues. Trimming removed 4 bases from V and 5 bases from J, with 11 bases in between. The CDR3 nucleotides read TGCAGCGTTGGGGTGGGAAGTACTGAAGCTTTCTTT. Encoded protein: CSVGVGSTEAFF.